The T cell receptor (beta chain) under discussion was sequenced for a study of blood T cell repertoires in COVID-19 (dated by TCRdb to about 2020). Notes on the research overall: Samples from collaborators originated in the United States, Italy and Spain and spanned both the acute and convalescent phases of COVID-19. The material from the prospective study consisted of cDNA or gDNA derived from T cells, B-cell-depleted T cells, or PBMCs. Subjects who had been exposed to COVID-19, were actively infected with it, or had recovered from it provided the deeply sampled blood TCRbeta repertoires that made up the dataset. The repertoires were released in a freely available public database intended as a resource for research on the immune response to SARS-CoV-2. Samples came from the ongoing ImmuneRACE study (first 160 participants) plus 1,254 subjects from 6 global collaborators. Nearly every sample came with metadata listing a de-identified subject ID, COVID-19 status, age in years and sex. Where HLA class I and class II types were available, the types were taken from metadata supplied by the sample provider, not from assay-based typing. Paper-wide results and their limitations: How much clinical and demographic metadata was included differed by source and by participant, and the metadata was provided uncurated.

The immunoSEQ Assay, a bias-controlled multiplex PCR, was used to amplify TCRbeta CDR3 regions from genomic DNA. In the original analysis: Nucleated cell counts per sample were estimated from amplification of reference gene primers within the assay. To quantify the absolute abundance of each unique TCRbeta CDR3 rearrangement, sequence reads were collapsed and filtered. Productive Simpson clonality was computed per sample as the square root of Simpson's diversity index over productive rearrangements. TCRdb mirrors the immuneACCESS table, restricted to in-frame sequences. Some clones are absent from its copies; in checked studies, under half trace to an unresolved V gene, and the reason for the others is unknown. That table furnishes V, J and clone size, whereas the DNA furnished D and trimming. This sample comprises about 520,000 clones, approximately 83% of them detected only once. The ten top clones hold 3.2% of the sample.

Collaborating institutions collected whole blood in K2EDTA tubes following their own protocols. For TCRbeta analysis, collaborators shipped samples as frozen whole blood, isolated PBMCs, or DNA extracted from either of those sample types. According to the germline V gene (reference sequence), CDR1 reads LGHDT and CDR2 reads YNNKEL. The cysteine opens and the phenylalanine closes a CDR3 of 20 amino acids. Only the CDR3 part of the read is kept: 60 bases, read in frame from the first base. Relative to germline, V is missing 0 bases and J is missing 2 bases, with 15 bases of the junction outside any gene match. Comments on this clone: The target of this receptor is not known. Base qualities were left out, and no much larger clone turns up one base away.

The chain joins TRBV3-1 (or the pseudogene TRBV3-2) to TRBJ2-7; TRBD2 agrees with 11 junctional bases. The TCR sequence derives from a human donor in a cohort sampled during active COVID-19. The material sequenced was peripheral blood. The CDR3 reads CASSQEKDSGRAPRTYEQYF. The nucleotides read TGTGCCAGCAGCCAAGAAAAGGATAGCGGGAGGGCCCCCAGAACCTACGAGCAGTACTTC.